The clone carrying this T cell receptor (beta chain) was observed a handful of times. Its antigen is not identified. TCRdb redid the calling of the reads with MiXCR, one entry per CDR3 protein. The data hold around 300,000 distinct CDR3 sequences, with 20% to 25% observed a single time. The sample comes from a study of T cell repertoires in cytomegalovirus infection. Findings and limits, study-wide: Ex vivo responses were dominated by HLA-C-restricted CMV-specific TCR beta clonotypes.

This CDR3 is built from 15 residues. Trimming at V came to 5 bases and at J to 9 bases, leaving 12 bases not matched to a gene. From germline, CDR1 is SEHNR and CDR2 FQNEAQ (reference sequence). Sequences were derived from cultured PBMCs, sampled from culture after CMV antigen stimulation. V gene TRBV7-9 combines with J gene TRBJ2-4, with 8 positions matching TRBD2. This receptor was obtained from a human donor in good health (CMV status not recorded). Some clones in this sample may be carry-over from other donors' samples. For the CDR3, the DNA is TGTGCCAGCAGCCTGCTTCCGGGACTAGTAGGCATTCAGTACTTC. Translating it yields CASSLLPGLVGIQYF.